The clone carrying this T cell receptor (beta chain) appeared many times. Antigen: not known. The source of the sample is a study of breast tumors, draining lymph nodes, adjacent tissues. Study findings and constraints: Data only fit, rather than demonstrated, lymph node origin of most tumor T cells. Tumor and nontumor repertoires were significantly more similar in luminal-like than in basal-like breast cancer. Tumor repertoires ranked between lymph nodes and nontumor tissue in diversity, with V and J gene preferences.

Each CDR3 protein is one row after TCRdb ran MiXCR on the multiplex PCR reads. The data hold about 270,000 distinct CDR3 sequences, with about 30% observed a single time. Breast cancer patients provided tissue from their axillary draining lymph nodes. Germline CDR1 reads MNHNY; CDR2 reads SVGAGI (reference sequence). The CDR3 has 12 residues. Between the trimmed V and J ends, which lost 6 bases and 6 bases, there was a span of 12 bases. What was sequenced was axillary lymph node tissue. V and J are TRBV6-6 and TRBJ2-7; D tentatively reads TRBD1 or TRBD2 (5 bases each). The TCR sequence derives from a female donor with breast cancer. Some clones in this sample may be carry-over from other donors' samples. CDR3 residues: CASRRGVGEQYF. DNA of the CDR3: TGTGCCAGCAGACGAGGGGTTGGCGAGCAGTACTTC.